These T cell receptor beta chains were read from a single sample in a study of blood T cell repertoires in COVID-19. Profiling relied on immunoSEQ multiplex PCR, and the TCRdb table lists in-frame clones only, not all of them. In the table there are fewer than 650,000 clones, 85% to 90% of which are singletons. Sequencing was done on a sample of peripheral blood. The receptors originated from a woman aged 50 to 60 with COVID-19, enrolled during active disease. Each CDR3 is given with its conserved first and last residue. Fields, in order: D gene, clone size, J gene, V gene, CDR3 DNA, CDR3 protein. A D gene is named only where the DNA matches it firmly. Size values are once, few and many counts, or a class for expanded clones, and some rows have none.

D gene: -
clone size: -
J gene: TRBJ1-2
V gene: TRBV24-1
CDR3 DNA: TGTGCCACCAGTGACAGGACAGTCCCTGATAACTATGGCTACACCTTC
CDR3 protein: CATSDRTVPDNYGYTF

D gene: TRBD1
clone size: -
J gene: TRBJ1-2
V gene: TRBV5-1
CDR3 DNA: TGCGCCAGCAGCCCCGGACAGGGAGTCCCCTATGGCTACACCTTC
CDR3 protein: CASSPGQGVPYGYTF

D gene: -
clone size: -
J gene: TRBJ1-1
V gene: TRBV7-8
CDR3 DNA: TGTGCCAGCAGTCCCCACGGGGGGCTTCTCTGGACTTTCTTT
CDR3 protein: CASSPHGGLLWTFF

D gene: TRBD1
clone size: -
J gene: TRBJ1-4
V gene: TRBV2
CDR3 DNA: TGTGCCAGCAGTGAACAGGGGGGAAAACTGTTTTTT
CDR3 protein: CASSEQGGKLFF

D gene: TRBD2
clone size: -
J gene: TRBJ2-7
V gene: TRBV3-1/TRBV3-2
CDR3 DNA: TGTGCCAGCAGCTTTACCGGGGGGGACGAGCAGTACTTC
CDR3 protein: CASSFTGGDEQYF

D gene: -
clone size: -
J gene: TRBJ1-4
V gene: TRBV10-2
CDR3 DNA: TGCGCCAGCAGTGAGTCGAACAGGGTAAAAGAAAAACTGTTTTTT
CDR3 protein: CASSESNRVKEKLFF

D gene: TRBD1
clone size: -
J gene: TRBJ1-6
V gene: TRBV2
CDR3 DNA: TGTGCCAGCAAACCAACAGGGGGGGCGACGCGGGATTCACCCCTCCACTTT
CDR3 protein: CASKPTGGATRDSPLHF

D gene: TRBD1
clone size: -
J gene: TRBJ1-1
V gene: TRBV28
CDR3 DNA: TGTGCCAGCAGTCCAGGACAGGACCTTGAAGCTTTCTTT
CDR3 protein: CASSPGQDLEAFF

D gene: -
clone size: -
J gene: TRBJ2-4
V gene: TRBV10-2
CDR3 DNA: TGCGCCAGCAGTGAGGCTCAGGGTACCAAAAACATTCAGTACTTC
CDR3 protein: CASSEAQGTKNIQYF

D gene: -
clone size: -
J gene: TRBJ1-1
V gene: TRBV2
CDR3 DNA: TGTGCCAGCAGCGTTACAGGGTCTGAAGCTTTCTTT
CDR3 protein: CASSVTGSEAFF

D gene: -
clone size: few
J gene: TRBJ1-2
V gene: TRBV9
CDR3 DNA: TGTGCCAGCAGCGAACAACACTATGGCTACACCTTC
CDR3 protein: CASSEQHYGYTF

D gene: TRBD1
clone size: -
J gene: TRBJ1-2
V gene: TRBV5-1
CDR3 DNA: TGCGCCAGCAGCTTGACAGGGGCCTATGGCTACACCTTC
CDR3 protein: CASSLTGAYGYTF

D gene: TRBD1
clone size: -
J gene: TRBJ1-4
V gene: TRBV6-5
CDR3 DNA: TGTGCCAGCCGGGCAGGGGGGTTCGTCTTGCGACTGTTTTTT
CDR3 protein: CASRAGGFVLRLFF

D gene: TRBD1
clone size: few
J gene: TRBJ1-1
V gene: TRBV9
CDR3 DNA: TGTGCCAGCAGCCCAGACGGACAGGGGATGAACACTGAAGCTTTCTTT
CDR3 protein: CASSPDGQGMNTEAFF

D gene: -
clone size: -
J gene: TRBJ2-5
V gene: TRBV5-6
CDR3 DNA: TGTGCCAGCAGCTCACAGGGGAGGCGGCAAGAGACCCAGTACTTC
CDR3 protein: CASSSQGRRQETQYF

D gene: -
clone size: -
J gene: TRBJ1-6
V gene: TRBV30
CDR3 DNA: TGTGCCTGGAGTCCAGGTCAAATTTCACCCCTCCACTTT
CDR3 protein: CAWSPGQISPLHF